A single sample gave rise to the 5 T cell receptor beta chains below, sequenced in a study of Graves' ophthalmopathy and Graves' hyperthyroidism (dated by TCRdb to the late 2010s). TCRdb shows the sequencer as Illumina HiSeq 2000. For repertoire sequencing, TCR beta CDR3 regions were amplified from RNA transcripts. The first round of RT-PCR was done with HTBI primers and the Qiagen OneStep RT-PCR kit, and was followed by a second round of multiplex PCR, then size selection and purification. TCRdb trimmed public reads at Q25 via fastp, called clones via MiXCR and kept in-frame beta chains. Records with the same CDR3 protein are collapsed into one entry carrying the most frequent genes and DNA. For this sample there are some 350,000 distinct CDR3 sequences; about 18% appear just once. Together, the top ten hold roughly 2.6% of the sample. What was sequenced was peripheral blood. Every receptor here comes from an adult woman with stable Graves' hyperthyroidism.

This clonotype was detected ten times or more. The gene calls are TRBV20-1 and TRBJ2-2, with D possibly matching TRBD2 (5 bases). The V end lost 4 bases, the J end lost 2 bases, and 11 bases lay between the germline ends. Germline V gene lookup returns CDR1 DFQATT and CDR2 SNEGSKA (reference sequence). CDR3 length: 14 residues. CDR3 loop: CSATLDLNTGELFF. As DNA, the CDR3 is TGCAGTGCTACCTTGGACTTAAACACCGGGGAGCTGTTTTTT.

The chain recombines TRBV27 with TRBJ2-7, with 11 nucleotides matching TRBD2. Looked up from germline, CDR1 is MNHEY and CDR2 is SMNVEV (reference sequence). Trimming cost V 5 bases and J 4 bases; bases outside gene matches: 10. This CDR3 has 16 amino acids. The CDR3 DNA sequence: TGTGCCAGCAGTCTTGGGACTAGCGGCGGACCTTACGAGCAGTACTTC. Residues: CASSLGTSGGPYEQYF.

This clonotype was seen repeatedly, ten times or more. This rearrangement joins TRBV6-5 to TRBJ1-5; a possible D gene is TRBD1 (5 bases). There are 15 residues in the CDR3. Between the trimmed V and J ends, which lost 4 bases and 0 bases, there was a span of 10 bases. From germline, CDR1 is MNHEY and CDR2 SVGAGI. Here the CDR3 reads CASSLSRDSNQPQHF. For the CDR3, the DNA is TGTGCCAGCAGTTTGAGCAGGGATAGCAATCAGCCCCAGCATTTT.

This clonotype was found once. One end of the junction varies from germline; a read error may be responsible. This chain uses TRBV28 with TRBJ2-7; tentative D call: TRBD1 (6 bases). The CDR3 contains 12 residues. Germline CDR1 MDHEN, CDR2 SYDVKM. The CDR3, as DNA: TGTGCCGGCAGTCTGGACAGCTACGAGCAGTACTTC. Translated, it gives CAGSLDSYEQYF. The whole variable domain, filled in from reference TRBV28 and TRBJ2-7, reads DVKVTQSSRYLVKRTGEKVFLECVQDMDHENMFWYRQDPGLGLRLIYFSYDVKMKEKGDIPEGYSVSREKKERFSLILESASTNQTSMYLCAGSLDSYEQYFGPGTRLTVT.

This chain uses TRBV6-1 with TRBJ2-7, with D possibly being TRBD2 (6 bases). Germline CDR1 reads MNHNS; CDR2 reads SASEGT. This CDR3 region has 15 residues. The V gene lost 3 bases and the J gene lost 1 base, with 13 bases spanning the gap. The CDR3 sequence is CASSEVGGRSYEQYF. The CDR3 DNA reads TGTGCCAGCAGTGAGGTCGGGGGTCGGTCCTACGAGCAGTACTTC.